This record looks at one T cell receptor beta chain sequence and its context. Per the original methods: Amplification of reference gene primers was used by the study to estimate nucleated cell counts. Here immunoSEQ multiplex PCR was the method, and the copy in TCRdb shows in-frame clones only, minus some. V and J calls and clone size come straight from that table; D and trimming were deduced from the DNA. The sample yields about 350,000 clones, 88% seen once. These data originate in a study of blood T cell repertoires in COVID-19. Study background: Donors in the United States, Italy and Spain gave samples during acute or convalescent COVID-19.

Study members were between roughly 18 and 100 years old and lived in 20 to 25 US regions. Cohort assignment relied on participant-reported clinical history. Germline V gene lookup returns CDR1 WNHNN and CDR2 SYGVQD (reference sequence). The CDR3 length is 20 residues. V was clipped by 0 bases and J by 8 bases; unmatched bases: 18. V is TRBV10-1 and J is TRBJ2-1, with 11 bases matching TRBD2. Sequenced input: PBMCs or T cells enriched from blood (not recorded which). The source of this sequence is a woman aged 25 to 39 who had been exposed to COVID-19. CDR3 residues: CASSESKSSGRSAAADEQFF. The CDR3 DNA reads as TGCGCCAGCAGTGAGTCGAAGTCTAGCGGGAGGTCCGCGGCCGCCGATGAGCAGTTCTTC.